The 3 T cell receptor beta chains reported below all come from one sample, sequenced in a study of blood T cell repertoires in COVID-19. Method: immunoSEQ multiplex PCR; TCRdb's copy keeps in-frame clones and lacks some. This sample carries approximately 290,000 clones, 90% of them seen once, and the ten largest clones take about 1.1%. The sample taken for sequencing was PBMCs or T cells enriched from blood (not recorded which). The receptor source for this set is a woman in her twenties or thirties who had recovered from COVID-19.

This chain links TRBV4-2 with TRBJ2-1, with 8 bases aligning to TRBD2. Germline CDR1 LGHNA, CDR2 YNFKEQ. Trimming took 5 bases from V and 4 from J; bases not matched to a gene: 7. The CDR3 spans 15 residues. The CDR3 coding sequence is TGTGCCAGCAGCAGTCCGGGACTAGAGTACAATGAGCAGTTCTTC. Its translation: CASSSPGLEYNEQFF.

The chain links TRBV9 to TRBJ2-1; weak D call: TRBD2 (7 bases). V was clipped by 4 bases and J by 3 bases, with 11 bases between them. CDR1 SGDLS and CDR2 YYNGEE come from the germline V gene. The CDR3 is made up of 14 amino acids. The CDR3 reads CASSLGGGYNEQFF. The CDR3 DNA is TGTGCCAGCAGCCTAGGGGGGGGCTACAATGAGCAGTTCTTC.

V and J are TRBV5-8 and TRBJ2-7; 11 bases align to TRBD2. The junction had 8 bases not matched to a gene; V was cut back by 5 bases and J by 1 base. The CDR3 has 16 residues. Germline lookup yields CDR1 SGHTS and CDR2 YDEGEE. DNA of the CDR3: TGTGCCAGCAGAGACCCTAGCGGGAGGATTTCCTACGAGCAGTACTTC. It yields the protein CASRDPSGRISYEQYF. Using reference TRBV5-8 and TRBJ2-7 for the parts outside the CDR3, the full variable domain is EAGVTQSPTHLIKTRGQQATLRCSPISGHTSVYWYQQALGLGLQFLLWYDEGEERNRGNFPPRFSGRQFPNYSSELNVNALELEDSALYLCASRDPSGRISYEQYFGPGTRLTVT.